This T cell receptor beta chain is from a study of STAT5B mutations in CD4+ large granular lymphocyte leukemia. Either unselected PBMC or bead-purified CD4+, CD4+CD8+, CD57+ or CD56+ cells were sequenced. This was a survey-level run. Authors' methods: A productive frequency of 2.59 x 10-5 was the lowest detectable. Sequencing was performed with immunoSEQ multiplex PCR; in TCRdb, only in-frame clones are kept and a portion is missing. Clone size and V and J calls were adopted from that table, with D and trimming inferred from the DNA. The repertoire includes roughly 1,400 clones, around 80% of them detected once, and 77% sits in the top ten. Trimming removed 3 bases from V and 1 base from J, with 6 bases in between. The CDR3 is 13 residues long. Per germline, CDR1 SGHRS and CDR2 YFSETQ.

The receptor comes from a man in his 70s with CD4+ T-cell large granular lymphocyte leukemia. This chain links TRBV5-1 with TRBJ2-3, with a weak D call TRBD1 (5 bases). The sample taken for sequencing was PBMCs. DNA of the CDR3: TGCGCCAGCAGCTCGACAGGCACAGATACGCAGTATTTT. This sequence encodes CASSSTGTDTQYF. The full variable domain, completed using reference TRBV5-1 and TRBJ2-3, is KAGVTQTPRYLIKTRGQQVTLSCSPISGHRSVSWYQQTPGQGLQFLFEYFSETQRNKGNFPGRFSGRQFSNSRSEMNVSTLELGDSALYLCASSSTGTDTQYFGPGTRLTVL.